This TCR beta chain was recovered during a study of T cells expressing NK-cell markers. This CDR3 is built from 13 residues. TCRdb reanalyzed the 5' RACE reads and collapses them to one entry per CDR3 protein, without DNA. The sample's table shows about 550,000 distinct CDR3 sequences. Sample: blood T cells: a sorted CD56 or NKG2C T cell subset, CD4+ or CD8+ T cells, or bulk PBMC T cells (not recorded which). The chain employs TRBV12-3 or TRBV12-4 and TRBJ2-3; TCRdb reports TRBD2, a call that lacks DNA to check it against. The sequence derives from a man between 18 and 29 years old in good health. The CDR3 loop is CASVEGLADTQYF.